The subject of this entry is one TCR beta chain. Its antigen is currently unknown. The data derive from a study of cytomegalovirus exposure and HLA in healthy donors. The PCR had 60 Vbeta and 13 Jbeta primers. Method: immunoSEQ multiplex PCR; TCRdb's copy keeps in-frame clones and lacks some. Of 150,000 to 200,000 clones in the sample, 80% to 85% were seen once. The CDR3 runs 16 residues. CDR1 MGHRA and CDR2 YSYEKL come from the germline V gene. V lost 2 bases and J lost 3, with 17 bases in between. Study-level points and caveats: From TCR beta sequences, most subjects' HLA-A and HLA-B alleles were reportedly predicted accurately.

Sequenced input: PBMCs. The V and J genes are TRBV4-1 and TRBJ2-7; D perhaps matches TRBD1 (7 bases). The receptor comes from a young woman in good health and CMV-seronegative. CDR3 in DNA: TGCGCCAGCAGCCAATGGCGGGGACAGAAGAACTACGAGCAGTACTTC. Its protein is CASSQWRGQKNYEQYF.